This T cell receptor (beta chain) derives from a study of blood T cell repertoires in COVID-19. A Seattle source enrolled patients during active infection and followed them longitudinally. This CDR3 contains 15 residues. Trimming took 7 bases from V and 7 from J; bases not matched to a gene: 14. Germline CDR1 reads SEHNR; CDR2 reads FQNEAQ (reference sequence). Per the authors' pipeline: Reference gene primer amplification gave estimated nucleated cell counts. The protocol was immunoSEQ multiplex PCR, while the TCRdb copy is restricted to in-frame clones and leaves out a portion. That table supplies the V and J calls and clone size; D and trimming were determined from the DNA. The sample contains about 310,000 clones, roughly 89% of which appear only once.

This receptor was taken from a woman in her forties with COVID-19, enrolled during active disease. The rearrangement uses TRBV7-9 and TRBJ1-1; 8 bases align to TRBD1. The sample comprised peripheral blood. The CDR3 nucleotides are TGTGCCAGCACCCCGACAGGGGCCGCAGGGGATGAAGCTTTCTTT. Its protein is CASTPTGAAGDEAFF.